Here is one TCR beta chain with its context. Germline is not matched at one junction end, which may reflect a read error. Germline-derived CDR1 and CDR2 are SNHLY and FYNNEI. This CDR3 spans 14 amino acids. The sample is drawn from a study of control samples from healthy donors and cancer patients. Sequenced by immunoSEQ multiplex PCR; TCRdb stores in-frame clones only, minus some. The sample holds over 150,000 clones; roughly 94% are singletons and the top ten take around 6.2%. The sample comprised blood. The sequence was collected from a man in his forties in good health. V gene TRBV2 combines with J gene TRBJ2-7, with D unresolved. Here the CDR3 reads CASTELAQSYEQYF. The CDR3 nucleotides are TGTGCCAGCACTGAACTGGCTCAGTCATACGAGCAGTACTTC.